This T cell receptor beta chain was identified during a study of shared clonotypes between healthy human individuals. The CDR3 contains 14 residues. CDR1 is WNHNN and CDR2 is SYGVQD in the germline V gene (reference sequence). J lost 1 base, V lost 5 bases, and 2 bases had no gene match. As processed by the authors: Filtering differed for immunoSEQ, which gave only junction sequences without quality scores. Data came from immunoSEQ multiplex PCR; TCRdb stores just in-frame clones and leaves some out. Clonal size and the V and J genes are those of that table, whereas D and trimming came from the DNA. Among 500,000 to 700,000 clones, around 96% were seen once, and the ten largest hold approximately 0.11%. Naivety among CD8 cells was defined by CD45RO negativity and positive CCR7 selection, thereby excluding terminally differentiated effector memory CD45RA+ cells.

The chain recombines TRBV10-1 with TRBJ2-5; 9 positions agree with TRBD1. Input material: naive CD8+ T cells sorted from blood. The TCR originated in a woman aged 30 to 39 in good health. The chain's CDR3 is CASSPGQGQETQYF. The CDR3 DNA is TGCGCCAGCAGTCCGGGACAGGGCCAAGAGACCCAGTACTTC.